This T cell receptor (beta chain) was recovered during a study of brain metastases from non-small cell lung cancer. Using immunoSEQ multiplex PCR, the repertoire was profiled, and TCRdb retains in-frame clones only, with some absent. This sample has under 200 clones, with around 96% found just once. The CDR3 has 13 residues. The V gene's germline CDR1 is SEHNR and CDR2 FQNEAQ (reference sequence). The V gene lost 2 bases and the J gene lost 4 bases, with 8 bases spanning the gap. The sequencing sample was made of tissue from a brain metastasis. This chain joins TRBV7-9 and TRBJ1-2; possible D gene TRBD1, 5 bases. The receptor was isolated from a donor aged 40 or over with non-small cell lung cancer. DNA of the CDR3: TGTGCCAGCAGCTTACAGGGACCCTATGGCTACACCTTC. This translates into CASSLQGPYGYTF. Complete variable domain (other parts from reference TRBV7-9 and TRBJ1-2): DTGVSQNPRHKITKRGQNVTFRCDPISEHNRLYWYRQTLGQGPEFLTYFQNEAQLEKSRLLSDRFSAERPKGSFSTLEIQRTEQGDSAMYLCASSLQGPYGYTFGSGTRLTVV.